A single sample is the source of the 18 T cell receptor beta chains below, sequenced in a study of neurological immune-mediated disorders. One entry per CDR3 protein, called by TCRdb with MiXCR from the 5' RACE reads. The data contain about 55,000 distinct CDR3 sequences, under 5% of them seen just once; the ten biggest clones take up 1.9%. Sequencing was done on a sample of CD4+ T cells from blood. All receptors come from a woman aged 40-49 years with multiple sclerosis.

This clonotype appeared many times. The chain is built from TRBV24-1 and TRBJ1-1; D unresolved. The CDR3 extends over 13 amino acids. The germline gives CDR1 KGHDR, CDR2 SFDVKD. Trimming cost V 9 bases and J 2 bases, with 12 bases left between them. The CDR3 region has the DNA TGTGCCACCTCGGGAGGACGAAACACTGAAGCTTTCTTT. This codes for CATSGGRNTEAFF.

This clonotype came up many times. This chain connects TRBV5-1 to TRBJ2-3; 12 bases align to TRBD2. The CDR3 contains 15 residues. The V segment lost 5 bases and the J segment 5 bases; nucleotides outside the gene matches: 6. The germline CDR1 and CDR2 sequences are SGHRS and YFSETQ. CDR3 loop: CASRPSGGARDTQYF. CDR3 sequence (DNA): TGCGCCAGCAGACCTAGCGGGGGGGCAAGAGATACGCAGTATTTT. The entire variable domain, with the rest obtained from reference TRBV5-1 and TRBJ2-3, is as follows: KAGVTQTPRYLIKTRGQQVTLSCSPISGHRSVSWYQQTPGQGLQFLFEYFSETQRNKGNFPGRFSGRQFSNSRSEMNVSTLELGDSALYLCASRPSGGARDTQYFGPGTRLTVL.

This clonotype was detected many times. The chain combines TRBV5-6 with TRBJ2-3, with 7 bases fitting TRBD2. V was clipped by 4 bases and J by 3 bases; unmatched bases: 2. Germline V gene lookup returns CDR1 SGHDT and CDR2 YYEEEE. The CDR3 loop spans 13 amino acids. The CDR3 nucleotides read TGTGCCAGCAGCCGGGGAGGGACAGATACGCAGTATTTT. Translation: CASSRGGTDTQYF. Looking up the rest from reference TRBV5-6 and TRBJ2-3 gives the full variable domain: DAGVTQSPTHLIKTRGQQVTLRCSPKSGHDTVSWYQQALGQGPQFIFQYYEEEERQRGNFPDRFSGHQFPNYSSELNVNALLLGDSALYLCASSRGGTDTQYFGPGTRLTVL.

This clonotype appeared many times. This chain connects TRBV10-2 to TRBJ2-7; TRBD1 matches at 9 bases. V lost 9 bases to trimming and J lost 5 bases; unmatched junction nucleotides: 8. Germline V gives CDR1 WSHSY, CDR2 SAAADI. The CDR3 sequence is 13 residues long. In nucleotides, the CDR3 is TGCGCCAGTGCCGGGACAGGGTCCCACGAGCAGTACTTC. As protein: CASAGTGSHEQYF.

This clonotype has ten or more counts. V and J are TRBV5-1 and TRBJ1-1; TRBD1 is a possible D gene (6 bases). The V gene's germline CDR1 is SGHRS and CDR2 YFSETQ. The ends were cut back, 5 bases at V and 4 bases at J, with 12 bases in the middle. The CDR3 has 13 residues. CDR3 in DNA: TGCGCCAGCAGTCCTTGGGGGGCCACTGAAGCTTTCTTT. Protein product: CASSPWGATEAFF.

This clonotype has a count of ten or more. The chain links TRBV6-5 to TRBJ1-1, with no clear D. CDR3 length: 12 amino acids. Looked up from germline, CDR1 is MNHEY and CDR2 is SVGAGI. Trimming took 3 bases from V and 6 from J, leaving 8 bases between them. CDR3 sequence reads: CASSYRGAEAFF. CDR3 DNA sequence: TGTGCCAGCAGTTATCGAGGCGCTGAAGCTTTCTTT.

The sample holds many counts of this clonotype. The chain employs TRBV5-1 and TRBJ1-5; D remains ambiguous. Trimming cost V 0 bases and J 3 bases, with 13 bases left between them. Germline CDR1 and CDR2: SGHRS and YFSETQ. The CDR3 consists of 16 residues. Here the CDR3 reads CASSLGVGGLNQPQHF. DNA for the CDR3: TGCGCCAGCAGCTTGGGGGTCGGAGGGCTCAATCAGCCCCAGCATTTT.

This clonotype was found many times. The chain is built from TRBV5-1 and TRBJ2-2; unclear D gene. This CDR3 comprises 15 residues. Germline loops: CDR1 SGHRS, CDR2 YFSETQ. Deletions cut 2 bases from V and 0 bases from J, with 8 bases between. The CDR3 reads CASSFGTSNTGELFF. As DNA, the CDR3 is TGCGCCAGCAGCTTTGGCACATCGAACACCGGGGAGCTGTTTTTT.

This clonotype was observed at least ten times. This rearrangement joins TRBV6-2 or TRBV6-3 to TRBJ1-2; D unresolved. The V end was cut by 5 bases, the J end by 3 bases, with 22 bases between. The CDR3 is 17 amino acids. Germline CDR1 reads MNHEY; CDR2 reads SVGEGT. CDR3 sequence (DNA): TGTGCCAGCAGTACCCGACAACGGAGATTTTTTGACTATGGCTACACCTTC. It translates to CASSTRQRRFFDYGYTF.

The V gene is TRBV12-3 or TRBV12-4, the J gene TRBJ2-7; no definite D call. This CDR3 region has 12 residues. V was shortened by 6 bases and J by 1 base, with 7 bases between the two germline ends. The CDR3 loop reads CASRGFSYEQYF. In DNA, the CDR3 is TGTGCCAGCAGAGGTTTTTCCTACGAGCAGTACTTC.

This clonotype was seen at least ten times. The chain couples TRBV12-3 or TRBV12-4 to TRBJ2-7; D might be TRBD2 (5 bases). V was trimmed by 4 bases and J by 1 base, leaving 8 bases between them. CDR3 size: 13 residues. CDR3 bases: TGTGCCAGCAGTTGGACGGGGTCCTACGAGCAGTACTTC. This codes for CASSWTGSYEQYF.

This clonotype was seen ten or more times. This chain joins TRBV5-1 and TRBJ2-2; the match to TRBD1 covers 8 bases. Germline V gives CDR1 SGHRS, CDR2 YFSETQ. V was pared by 0 bases and J by 6 bases, with 4 bases of the junction left unmatched. This CDR3 contains 15 residues. The CDR3 sequence: CASSLVAGGAGELFF. The DNA for the CDR3 is TGCGCCAGCAGCTTGGTGGCAGGGGGCGCCGGGGAGCTGTTTTTT.

This clonotype has a count of ten or more. This chain uses TRBV4-1 with TRBJ1-4; D unclear. Deletions cut 4 bases from V and 8 bases from J, with 14 bases between. The germline V gene encodes CDR1 MGHRA and CDR2 YSYEKL. The CDR3 has 14 amino acids. The CDR3 region is CASSPDGFEEKLFF. In DNA form, the CDR3 reads TGCGCCAGCAGCCCGGACGGGTTTGAGGAAAAACTGTTTTTT.

This clonotype came up many times. The chain recombines TRBV6-1 with TRBJ2-1; D is unclear. In germline, CDR1 is MNHNS, CDR2 SASEGT. Trimming took 4 bases from V and 8 from J, leaving 9 bases between them. The CDR3 loop spans 12 amino acids. The DNA of the CDR3 is TGTGCCAGCAGTGTTAGTTCGGATGAGCAGTTCTTC. Encoded protein: CASSVSSDEQFF.

This clonotype was observed a handful of times. V is TRBV6-5 and J is TRBJ2-7, with D hard to call. The germline V gene encodes CDR1 MNHEY and CDR2 SVGAGI. The CDR3 consists of 14 residues. The germline V and J ends were trimmed by 4 bases and 2 bases, with 12 bases remaining between them. DNA of the CDR3: TGTGCCAGCAGTTCCAGGACGGTTACCTACGAGCAGTACTTC. This codes for CASSSRTVTYEQYF.

This clonotype was recorded at least ten times. This sequence joins TRBV20-1 and TRBJ1-1; D is unresolved. The germline V gene has CDR1 DFQATT and CDR2 SNEGSKA (reference sequence). CDR3 length: 12 residues. V was clipped by 6 bases and J by 3 bases, with 11 bases between them. The CDR3, as DNA: TGCAGTGCCGATGAGTGGGACACTGAAGCTTTCTTT. Residues: CSADEWDTEAFF.

This clonotype was seen ten or more times. The gene calls are TRBV5-1 and TRBJ2-1, with D uncertain. CDR3 length: 14 residues. Deletions cut 0 bases from V and 10 bases from J, with 14 bases between. In germline, CDR1 is SGHRS, CDR2 YFSETQ. The CDR3 protein is CASSLALVEGEQFF. The DNA for the CDR3 is TGCGCCAGCAGCTTGGCCCTAGTCGAAGGGGAGCAGTTCTTC.

This clonotype has ten or more counts. The chain employs TRBV9 and TRBJ1-1; weak D call: TRBD1 (5 bases). CDR1 and CDR2 from the germline V gene are SGDLS and YYNGEE. The CDR3 runs to 14 residues. V was shortened by 0 bases and J by 5 bases, with 11 bases between the two germline ends. CDR3 nucleotide sequence: TGTGCCAGCAGCGTAGCGGGGGGAGGGACTGAAGCTTTCTTT. Amino acids: CASSVAGGGTEAFF.